The source of this T cell receptor beta chain is a study of blood T cell repertoires in COVID-19. Study information: Donors in the United States, Italy and Spain gave samples during acute or convalescent COVID-19. PBMCs, B-cell-depleted T cells, or T cells provided the cDNA or gDNA that made up the material.

Original analysis: How many nucleated cells were present was estimated from reference gene primer amplification. Data came from immunoSEQ multiplex PCR; TCRdb stores just in-frame clones and leaves some out. The V and J calls and clone size were taken over from that table, and D and trimming were inferred from the DNA. The data contain roughly 240,000 clones, about 86% of them singletons. Germline CDR1 reads SGHTA; CDR2 reads FQGNSA. The ends were cut back, 7 bases at V and 7 bases at J, with 17 bases in the middle. The CDR3 contains 14 residues. Sequencing was done on a sample of peripheral blood. This chain connects TRBV7-2 to TRBJ2-1, with D hard to call. The clonotype comes from a young man with active or convalescent COVID-19. Here the CDR3 DNA reads TGTGCCAGCAAATACGCGTTAGCCCAAAATGAGCAGTTCTTC. As protein: CASKYALAQNEQFF.